These 26 T cell receptor beta chains originate from one sample sequenced in a study of blood T cell repertoires in COVID-19 (dated by TCRdb to 2018 to 2021). Library preparation was by the immunoSEQ multiplex PCR assay. Imported from immuneACCESS, the table was reduced by TCRdb to in-frame sequences with V and J called. These copies leave out some clones; in studies compared against another copy, an unresolved V gene accounts for under half, and the cause of the remainder is not known. For this sample there are 150,000 to 200,000 clones; roughly 80% appear just once. The ten most abundant clones make up roughly 19% of the sample. Sequencing was performed on peripheral blood. These receptors originate from an elderly woman with acute or convalescent COVID-19.

The rearrangement uses TRBV18 and TRBJ2-3; 11 nucleotides line up with TRBD2. The CDR3 is 15 residues long. The V gene end was trimmed by 5 bases and the J gene end by 2 bases; junction bases not matched to a gene: 3. Germline CDR1 is KGHSH and CDR2 is LQKENI. The CDR3 coding sequence is TGTGCCAGCTCAACGGGACTAGCGGTCACAGATACGCAGTATTTT. It translates to CASSTGLAVTDTQYF.

This clone is a singleton in its sample. V is TRBV7-9 and J is TRBJ1-3, with no clear D. Between the trimmed V and J ends, which lost 5 bases and 0 bases, there was a span of 23 bases. Germline CDR1 SEHNR, CDR2 FQNEAQ (reference sequence). This CDR3 region has 19 residues. CDR3 amino acids: CASSRILWTPLSSGNTIYF. Written as DNA, the CDR3 is TGTGCCAGCAGCCGCATACTATGGACTCCACTCTCCTCTGGAAACACCATATATTTT.

The V call is TRBV24-1, the J call TRBJ2-1; TRBD1 matches 10 bases. Germline CDR1 is KGHDR and CDR2 is SFDVKD. V was clipped by 4 bases and J by 5 bases; unmatched bases: 1. The CDR3 consists of 14 residues. The CDR3 loop is CATSETGGHNEQFF. The CDR3 DNA is TGTGCCACCAGTGAGACAGGGGGCCACAATGAGCAGTTCTTC.

This rearrangement joins TRBV7-3 to TRBJ1-2; TRBD1 matches at 10 bases. This CDR3 contains 13 residues. Germline assignment: CDR1 SGHTA and CDR2 FQGTGA. Unmatched junction bases numbered 10, after V lost 10 bases and J lost 8 bases. CDR3 in amino acids: CAIRQGAHKGYTF. The CDR3 nucleotides are TGTGCCATTCGACAGGGGGCGCATAAGGGCTACACCTTC.

This chain's CDR3 is CASRMDSDSYEQYF. CDR3 in DNA: TGCGCCAGCAGGATGGACTCGGATTCCTACGAGCAGTACTTC. The genes are TRBV5-1 and TRBJ2-7; D may be TRBD2 (5 bases). V lost 5 bases to trimming and J lost 1 base, with 13 bases between them. CDR3 size: 14 residues. Germline V gene data show CDR1 as SGHRS and CDR2 as YFSETQ.

The chain links TRBV4-2 to TRBJ1-5; D gene uncertain. CDR1 and CDR2 (germline): LGHNA, YNFKEQ. V lost 0 bases, J lost 9 bases, and 12 bases lay in between. The CDR3 sequence is 14 residues long. The CDR3 DNA is TGTGCCAGCAGCCAAGAAGGCGGGTTCCCGCCCCAGCATTTT. Its protein is CASSQEGGFPPQHF.

The chain couples TRBV7-6 to TRBJ2-1, with 11 bases fitting TRBD2. Germline V CDR1 and CDR2: SGHVS, FNYEAQ. This CDR3 has 14 amino acids. Trimming removed 1 base from V and 10 bases from J; junction bases left unmatched: 3. Here the CDR3 reads CASSLVGLAEEQFF. CDR3 bases: TGTGCCAGCAGCTTAGTGGGACTAGCGGAGGAGCAGTTCTTC.

The rearrangement joins TRBV28 to TRBJ2-7; 11 nucleotides match TRBD2. The germline CDR1 and CDR2 sequences are MDHEN and SYDVKM. This CDR3 has 17 amino acids. The V segment lost 4 bases and the J segment 0 bases; nucleotides outside the gene matches: 8. CDR3 amino acids: CASSWILAGGTSYEQYF. The DNA of the CDR3 is TGTGCCAGCAGTTGGATCCTAGCGGGGGGAACCTCCTACGAGCAGTACTTC.

This chain links TRBV3-1 (or the pseudogene TRBV3-2) with TRBJ2-3, with D possibly being TRBD1 (5 bases). Germline V CDR1 and CDR2: LGHDT, YNNKEL (reference sequence). The CDR3 loop spans 16 amino acids. V was shortened by 0 bases and J by 1 base, with 11 bases between the two germline ends. The CDR3: CASSQDQGRGTDTQYF. The CDR3 nucleotides read TGTGCCAGCAGCCAAGATCAGGGCAGGGGCACAGATACGCAGTATTTT.

This clone was seen only once. The chain combines TRBV6-5 with TRBJ1-4, with D maybe TRBD1 (5 bases). The CDR3 extends over 13 amino acids. V lost 7 bases, J lost 10 bases, and 16 bases lay in between. Germline V gene sequence: CDR1 MNHEY, CDR2 SVGAGI. The CDR3 spells CASTYVEGRKLFF. The CDR3 DNA is TGTGCCAGCACATACGTGGAGGGGAGAAAACTGTTTTTT.

The V and J genes are TRBV5-6 and TRBJ1-2; D unclear. CDR1 and CDR2 from the germline V gene are SGHDT and YYEEEE. CDR3 length equals 12 residues. Trimming stripped 2 bases from V and 6 bases from J, with 8 bases between. The CDR3 loop is CASSFTVNGYTF. The CDR3 DNA is TGTGCCAGCAGCTTCACAGTTAATGGCTACACCTTC.

V and J are TRBV7-2 and TRBJ2-5, with 9 bases that match TRBD1. The CDR3 sequence is 14 residues long. The trim removed 4 bases at V and 4 bases at J, leaving 4 bases unmatched. The germline V gene encodes CDR1 SGHTA and CDR2 FQGNSA. The CDR3 region is CASSSEDRGETQYF. The CDR3 region has the DNA TGTGCCAGCAGCTCAGAGGACAGGGGAGAGACCCAGTACTTC. The full variable domain, rest sourced from reference TRBV7-2 and TRBJ2-5, is GAGVSQSPSNKVTEKGKDVELRCDPISGHTALYWYRQSLGQGLEFLIYFQGNSAPDKSGLPSDRFSAERTGGSVSTLTIQRTQQEDSAVYLCASSSEDRGETQYFGPGTRLLVL.

The chain has TRBV6-1 and TRBJ2-3; tentative D call: TRBD2 (5 bases). CDR3 length: 14 residues. Trimming took 2 bases from V and 4 from J, leaving 10 bases between them. Per the germline V gene, CDR1 is MNHNS and CDR2 is SASEGT. The CDR3 nucleotides are TGTGCCAGCAGTGAAACTAGTCGTCCAGATACGCAGTATTTT. Protein product: CASSETSRPDTQYF.

The rearrangement links TRBV28 to TRBJ2-6; 8 nucleotides agree with TRBD2. Germline V lookup: CDR1 MDHEN, CDR2 SYDVKM. This CDR3 comprises 13 residues. V gave up 8 bases and J gave up 11 bases; unmatched junction bases: 8. CDR3 residues: CASRAAGGDVLTF. As DNA, the CDR3 is TGTGCCAGCCGGGCAGCCGGGGGGGACGTCCTGACTTTC. The full variable domain, rest sourced from reference TRBV28 and TRBJ2-6, is DVKVTQSSRYLVKRTGEKVFLECVQDMDHENMFWYRQDPGLGLRLIYFSYDVKMKEKGDIPEGYSVSREKKERFSLILESASTNQTSMYLCASRAAGGDVLTFGAGSRLTVL.

The J gene is TRBJ2-3, the V gene TRBV9; TRBD2 might be the D (6 bases). V gave up 2 bases and J gave up 4 bases, with 17 bases separating them. The germline V gene has CDR1 SGDLS and CDR2 YYNGEE. There are 16 residues in the CDR3. The CDR3 DNA reads TGTGCCAGCAGCGTCTCCGGGACTGTACTGCCAGATACGCAGTATTTT. Translation: CASSVSGTVLPDTQYF.

This chain uses TRBV18 with TRBJ1-4; TRBD1 is a possible D gene (5 bases). Germline lookup yields CDR1 KGHSH and CDR2 LQKENI. Trimming took 6 bases from V and 6 from J, leaving 11 bases between them. The CDR3 totals 13 residues. This CDR3 reads CASSRSGDEKLFF. The CDR3 region has the DNA TGTGCCAGCTCCCGATCGGGGGATGAAAAACTGTTTTTT.

V gene TRBV7-3 combines with J gene TRBJ2-1; TRBD1 matches 7 bases. Germline assignment: CDR1 SGHTA and CDR2 FQGTGA. The CDR3 is made up of 15 amino acids. Losses at the gene ends were 5 bases for V and 5 bases for J; bases not matched to a gene: 9. The CDR3 is CASSDYPGTDNEQFF. CDR3 DNA sequence: TGTGCCAGCAGCGATTATCCCGGGACAGACAATGAGCAGTTCTTC.

This rearrangement joins TRBV19 to TRBJ2-5; 10 bases align to TRBD2. V was clipped by 5 bases and J by 3 bases; unmatched bases: 6. CDR1 is LNHDA, CDR2 SQIVND, per germline (reference sequence). CDR3 length: 15 amino acids. The CDR3 spells CASSSSSGREETQYF. The CDR3 DNA sequence: TGTGCCAGTAGTTCCTCCAGCGGGAGGGAAGAGACCCAGTACTTC.

The rearrangement links TRBV19 to TRBJ1-2, with D possibly TRBD1 on 6 matching bases. This CDR3 is built from 13 residues. Germline lookup yields CDR1 LNHDA and CDR2 SQIVND (reference sequence). Between the trimmed V and J ends, which lost 5 bases and 4 bases, there was a span of 11 bases. CDR3 in amino acids: CASSRTESYGYTF. Here the CDR3 DNA reads TGTGCCAGTAGTCGGACAGAAAGCTATGGCTACACCTTC.

This clone came up a few times. The CDR3 spells CASSPQYRNTEAFF. The CDR3 coding sequence is TGTGCCAGCAGCCCCCAGTACAGGAACACTGAAGCTTTCTTT. The rearrangement links TRBV7-2 to TRBJ1-1; D uncertain. CDR3 size: 14 residues. V dropped 5 bases and J dropped 1 base, with 11 bases sitting between them. Germline lookup yields CDR1 SGHTA and CDR2 FQGNSA.

The chain has TRBV9 and TRBJ2-7; tentative D call: TRBD1 (6 bases). The germline V gene encodes CDR1 SGDLS and CDR2 YYNGEE. This CDR3 has 14 amino acids. Trimming took 4 bases from V and 2 from J, leaving 13 bases between them. DNA for the CDR3: TGTGCCAGCAGCCCATGGGACAACCCCTACGAGCAGTACTTC. Its protein is CASSPWDNPYEQYF.

The table lists this clone with a count of one. The gene calls are TRBV6-6 and TRBJ1-3, with D possibly being TRBD1 (5 bases). The CDR3 consists of 14 residues. Per germline, CDR1 MNHNY and CDR2 SVGAGI (reference sequence). Trimming removed 4 bases at V and 0 bases at J, with 7 bases between. The CDR3 region is CASSFGGSGNTIYF. In nucleotides, the CDR3 is TGTGCCAGCAGTTTCGGGGGCTCTGGAAACACCATATATTTT.

This clone has only a few counts. The rearrangement links TRBV19 to TRBJ1-1; perhaps TRBD1 as D (6 bases). There are 17 residues in the CDR3. CDR1 is LNHDA and CDR2 is SQIVND in the germline V gene (reference sequence). Trimming left V 1 base short and J 3 bases short, with 18 bases between. The CDR3: CASSIGRGRNKDTEAFF. The CDR3 region has the DNA TGTGCCAGTAGTATAGGCAGGGGAAGAAACAAGGACACTGAAGCTTTCTTT.

CDR3 DNA: TGTGCCAGCAGTTACGTCCCGGGATCTGAGACCCAGTACTTC. This sequence encodes CASSYVPGSETQYF. The rearrangement joins TRBV6-2 or TRBV6-3 to TRBJ2-5, with a weak D call TRBD2 (5 bases). CDR3 length: 14 residues. V was clipped by 2 bases and J by 5 bases, with 12 bases between them. Per the germline V gene, CDR1 is MNHEY and CDR2 is SVGEGT.

V and J are TRBV18 and TRBJ2-1; TRBD1 might be the D (7 bases). Trimming cost V 0 bases and J 6 bases, with 12 bases left between them. Looked up from germline, CDR1 is KGHSH and CDR2 is LQKENI. The CDR3 covers 15 residues. This CDR3 is CASSPPSRGANEQFF. The CDR3 region has the DNA TGTGCCAGCTCACCACCGAGCAGGGGGGCCAATGAGCAGTTCTTC.

The chain has TRBV28 and TRBJ1-5; TRBD1 matches 11 bases. CDR3 length equals 15 residues. CDR1 is MDHEN, CDR2 SYDVKM, per germline. V was pared by 10 bases and J by 6 bases, with 11 bases of the junction left unmatched. The CDR3 loop reads CATRTGGFMSQPQHF. DNA for the CDR3: TGTGCCACAAGGACAGGGGGCTTTATGAGTCAGCCCCAGCATTTT.